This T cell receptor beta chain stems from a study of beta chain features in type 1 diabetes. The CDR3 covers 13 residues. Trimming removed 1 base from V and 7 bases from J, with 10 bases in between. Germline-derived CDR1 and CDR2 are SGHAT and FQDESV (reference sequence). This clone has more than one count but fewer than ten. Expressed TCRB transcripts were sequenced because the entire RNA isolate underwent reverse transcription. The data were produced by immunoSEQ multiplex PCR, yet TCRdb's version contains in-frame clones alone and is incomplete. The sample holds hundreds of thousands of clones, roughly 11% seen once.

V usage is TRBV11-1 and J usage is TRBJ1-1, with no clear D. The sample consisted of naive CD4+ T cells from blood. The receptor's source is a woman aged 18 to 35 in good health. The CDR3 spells CASSLGQAGEAFF. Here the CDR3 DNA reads TGTGCCAGCAGCTTAGGGCAGGCAGGTGAAGCTTTCTTT.